The 8 T cell receptor beta chains below were found in one sample sequenced in a study of cytomegalovirus exposure and HLA in healthy donors (dated by TCRdb to 2016 to 2017). The library came from the immunoSEQ multiplex PCR assay. The multiplex PCR relied on a mix of 60 forward primers for TCR Vbeta segments and 13 reverse primers for TCR Jbeta segments. TCRdb carries this immuneACCESS record with in-frame sequences only. Its versions omit some clonotypes, under half of them owing to an unresolved V gene in the studies checked, with the rest unexplained. The sample profile shows some 70,000 clones; about 76% of them were found once. The ten largest clones represent around 3% of the sample. The sample consisted of PBMCs. The receptors originated from a man aged 18 to 30 in good health and CMV-seronegative.

The CDR3 sequence: CASSFQGGYSNQPQHF. CDR3 sequence (DNA): TGTGCCAGTAGTTTCCAGGGGGGCTATAGCAATCAGCCCCAGCATTTT. J is TRBJ1-5 and V is TRBV19; 7 bases fit TRBD1. Germline V gene data show CDR1 as LNHDA and CDR2 as SQIVND (reference sequence). This CDR3 contains 16 residues. The V gene end was trimmed by 5 bases and the J gene end by 0 bases; junction bases not matched to a gene: 7.

The V gene is TRBV15, the J gene TRBJ1-3, with 8 bases lining up with TRBD1. The end of the DNA aligns better with TRBJ2-2, so the J call may be wrong. This CDR3 comprises 16 residues. CDR1 LNHNV and CDR2 YYDKDF come from the germline V gene (reference sequence). The CDR3 DNA is TGTGCCACCAGCAGAGAGGCAGGGGGCGACGCCGGGGAGCTGTTTTTT. Its translation: CATSREAGGDAGELFF.

A remark on this clone: A junction boundary mismatches the germline segment, possibly from a read error. The identical CDR3 is also encoded by other nucleotide sequences in the sample. CDR3 sequence (DNA): TGCGCCAGCTGGGGGGGGCGGATGAATACTGAAGCTTTCTTT. Translated, it gives CASWGGRMNTEAFF. The chain carries TRBV5-1 and TRBJ1-1; D might be TRBD1 (6 bases). The CDR3 is 14 amino acids. Germline values: CDR1 SGHRS, CDR2 YFSETQ.

The J gene is TRBJ2-1, the V gene TRBV7-7, with D possibly matching TRBD1 (5 bases). There are 15 residues in the CDR3. The germline CDR1 and CDR2 sequences are SSHAT and FNYEAQ (reference sequence). Trimming stripped 4 bases from V and 5 bases from J, with 15 bases between. CDR3 sequence: CASSSLGTGDNEQFF. The DNA of the CDR3 is TGTGCCAGCAGCTCCCTAGGTACAGGCGACAATGAGCAGTTCTTC.

The gene calls are TRBV2 and TRBJ2-2, with D possibly matching TRBD1 (5 bases). Germline V gene lookup returns CDR1 SNHLY and CDR2 FYNNEI. The CDR3 runs to 13 residues. The V end lost 4 bases, the J end lost 4 bases, and 7 bases lay between the germline ends. CDR3 bases: TGTGCCAGCAGTGGGACAATCACCGGGGAGCTGTTTTTT. Amino acid sequence: CASSGTITGELFF.

The chain joins TRBV9 to TRBJ1-5; possibly TRBD1 for D (6 bases). The CDR3 totals 16 residues. Germline V gene sequence: CDR1 SGDLS, CDR2 YYNGEE. The V end lost 6 bases, the J end lost 5 bases, and 21 bases lay between the germline ends. The CDR3 here is CASIETGPLPDQPQHF. The CDR3 DNA sequence: TGTGCCAGCATCGAGACAGGCCCCCTACCGGATCAGCCCCAGCATTTT.

This clone has only one observation. V and J are TRBV4-1 and TRBJ2-3; no reliable D call. There are 16 residues in the CDR3. The V gene lost 1 base and the J gene lost 4 bases, with 15 bases spanning the gap. Germline V lookup: CDR1 MGHRA, CDR2 YSYEKL. The CDR3 DNA reads as TGCGCCAGCAGCCAAGTCGGTCTTCAACGCCCAGATACGCAGTATTTT. Translated, it gives CASSQVGLQRPDTQYF.

This clone is a singleton in its sample. The rearrangement joins TRBV7-8 to TRBJ1-5; unclear D gene. This CDR3 has 15 amino acids. From germline, CDR1 is SGHVS and CDR2 FQNEAQ. Trimming took off 5 bases at V and 4 bases at J, with 15 bases between the two ends. CDR3 sequence: CASSVSLSGNQPQHF. The CDR3 DNA follows: TGTGCCAGCAGCGTTAGCCTCTCGGGAAATCAGCCCCAGCATTTT.